This passage covers 15 T cell receptor beta chains from one sample sequenced in a study of blood T cell repertoires in COVID-19. Sequencing was performed with immunoSEQ multiplex PCR; in TCRdb, only in-frame clones are kept and a portion is missing. Of 170,000 or so clones in the sample, 80% to 85% were seen once. The sequenced material came from peripheral blood. These receptors were taken from a woman aged 60 to 75 with acute or convalescent COVID-19.

This clone was counted once. The CDR3 DNA reads as TGCGCCAGCAGCCAAGAGTGGGGGCCTAGTGAAAAACTGTTTTTT. Translation: CASSQEWGPSEKLFF. The chain combines TRBV4-3 with TRBJ1-4, with D perhaps matching TRBD1 (6 bases). The V gene's germline CDR1 is LGHNA and CDR2 YSLEER. The CDR3 consists of 15 residues. The germline V and J ends were trimmed by 0 bases and 7 bases, with 12 bases remaining between them.

V and J are TRBV5-1 and TRBJ2-1, with 12 bases identical to TRBD1. Germline CDR1 SGHRS, CDR2 YFSETQ. The junction had 6 bases not matched to a gene; V was cut back by 4 bases and J by 7 bases. This CDR3 contains 15 residues. In DNA, the CDR3 is TGCGCCAGCAGCCCGGGACAGGGGGCCGGAAATGAGCAGTTCTTC. Residues: CASSPGQGAGNEQFF.

The chain uses TRBV2 and TRBJ1-6; no definite D call. Germline V gene data show CDR1 as SNHLY and CDR2 as FYNNEI. The CDR3 covers 16 residues. V lost 8 bases and J 0 bases, leaving 14 bases between the germline ends. The CDR3 DNA sequence: TGTGCCAGCCGTCGCGGCCAAACCTCCTATAATTCACCCCTCCACTTT. Its protein product is CASRRGQTSYNSPLHF.

The rearrangement links TRBV27 to TRBJ2-2; 10 bases fit TRBD1. This CDR3 comprises 16 residues. Losses at the gene ends were 2 bases for V and 3 bases for J; bases not matched to a gene: 3. Germline CDR1 reads MNHEY; CDR2 reads SMNVEV (reference sequence). CDR3 coding DNA: TGTGCCAGCAGTTTAAAGGGACAGGGGTACACCGGGGAGCTGTTTTTT. Its protein is CASSLKGQGYTGELFF.

The table lists this clone with a few counts. The chain recombines TRBV6-5 with TRBJ1-2, with a possible D match to TRBD1 (6 bases). The CDR3 is made up of 14 amino acids. CDR1 is MNHEY and CDR2 is SVGAGI in the germline V gene. Trimming stripped 8 bases from V and 3 bases from J, with 16 bases between. The CDR3 spells CASLSGGADYGYTF. DNA of the CDR3: TGTGCCAGCCTAAGCGGGGGGGCCGACTATGGCTACACCTTC.

The chain is built from TRBV19 and TRBJ1-2; 12 bases are shared with TRBD1. V shed 7 bases, J shed 6 bases, and the junction held 9 bases outside the gene matches. This CDR3 region has 15 residues. Germline values: CDR1 LNHDA, CDR2 SQIVND (reference sequence). Here the CDR3 DNA reads TGTGCCAGTACCAGGGACAGGGGGCGTCTGGATGGCTACACCTTC. It encodes CASTRDRGRLDGYTF.

The genes are TRBV4-2 and TRBJ1-4; D perhaps matches TRBD1 (6 bases). The CDR3 extends over 17 amino acids. Trimming stripped 2 bases from V and 6 bases from J, with 19 bases between. Germline assignment: CDR1 LGHNA and CDR2 YNFKEQ. Here the CDR3 DNA reads TGTGCCAGCAGCCAAAGGGGTATGGGGGCCAGGGATGAAAAACTGTTTTTT. Amino acid sequence: CASSQRGMGARDEKLFF.

The rearrangement joins TRBV7-9 to TRBJ1-1; the match to TRBD1 covers 7 bases. With V trimmed by 5 bases and J by 0 bases, 6 bases remained unmatched. The CDR3 is 15 amino acids. CDR1 and CDR2 from the germline V gene are SEHNR and FQNEAQ (reference sequence). The CDR3 loop reads CASSPAGTVNTEAFF. Written as DNA, the CDR3 is TGTGCCAGCAGCCCAGCCGGGACAGTGAACACTGAAGCTTTCTTT.

CDR3 bases: TGTGCCAGCAGCCTCGGAGGACCGCAGAGTAATCAGCCCCAGCATTTT. This gives the protein CASSLGGPQSNQPQHF. The rearrangement uses TRBV7-8 and TRBJ1-5, with D unclear. Germline CDR1 and CDR2: SGHVS and FQNEAQ. V lost 5 bases and J 4 bases, leaving 18 bases between the germline ends. The length of the CDR3 is 16 residues.

The chain is built from TRBV24-1 and TRBJ2-7; no clear D. Per the germline V gene, CDR1 is KGHDR and CDR2 is SFDVKD. This CDR3 contains 13 residues. The ends were cut back, 10 bases at V and 5 bases at J, with 17 bases in the middle. In DNA form, the CDR3 reads TGTGCCACTTCGCCCCAGGTTGGTCACGAGCAGTACTTC. Translation: CATSPQVGHEQYF.

The chain links TRBV6-5 to TRBJ1-5; 7 bases map to TRBD1. The CDR3 has 15 amino acids. Germline V gene lookup returns CDR1 MNHEY and CDR2 SVGAGI. V shed 7 bases, J shed 2 bases, and the junction held 8 bases outside the gene matches. CDR3 loop: CASTTTGARNQPQHF. The CDR3 coding sequence is TGTGCCAGCACTACTACAGGGGCCCGCAATCAGCCCCAGCATTTT.

The chain has TRBV5-1 and TRBJ2-1; the match to TRBD2 covers 8 bases. Germline V CDR1 and CDR2: SGHRS, YFSETQ. CDR3 size: 16 residues. V lost 0 bases to trimming and J lost 3 bases; unmatched junction nucleotides: 5. CDR3 loop: CASSLGGSGGYNEQFF. DNA for the CDR3: TGCGCCAGCAGCTTGGGAGGGAGCGGGGGCTACAATGAGCAGTTCTTC.

The gene calls are TRBV28 and TRBJ2-7; TRBD2 aligns across 7 bases. Germline CDR1 reads MDHEN; CDR2 reads SYDVKM. V gave up 6 bases and J gave up 7 bases; unmatched junction bases: 12. The CDR3 is made up of 14 amino acids. The CDR3 DNA follows: TGTGCCAGCAGCCTAATCCGGGGGGTACGGGAGCAGTACTTC. This sequence encodes CASSLIRGVREQYF.

The genes are TRBV27 and TRBJ2-7; 7 bases line up with TRBD1. Germline trimming cut 7 bases from V and 2 bases from J; bases unmatched to any gene: 11. The CDR3 length is 15 residues. CDR1 MNHEY and CDR2 SMNVEV come from the germline V gene (reference sequence). CDR3 nucleotides: TGTGCCAGCACCCCATCCGGGACAGTTGCCTACGAGCAGTACTTC. It translates to CASTPSGTVAYEQYF.

The rearrangement links TRBV5-1 to TRBJ1-4; 7 bases map to TRBD1. After removal of 0 bases from V and 8 bases from J, the junction contained 4 bases not matched to a gene. This CDR3 is 14 amino acids long. Per the germline V gene, CDR1 is SGHRS and CDR2 is YFSETQ. The CDR3 DNA reads TGCGCCAGCAGCTTGGGACAGGGCATCGAAAAACTGTTTTTT. Encoded protein: CASSLGQGIEKLFF.